This T cell receptor (beta chain) originates from a study of cytomegalovirus exposure and HLA in healthy donors. Study results and caveats: Investigators reported fewer than 200 TCR beta chains as tied to cytomegalovirus. In the 120 validation repertoires, a later analysis found that first-cohort TCR clusters tended to co-occur. In vitro testing confirmed a few CMV-associated chains as specific for CMV antigens.

About this clone itself: Its antigen is unidentified.

Clones were sequenced by immunoSEQ multiplex PCR, and TCRdb holds only the in-frame ones, with some missing. The sample includes roughly 260,000 clones, about 90% of them seen just once. Germline CDR1 is SGHRS and CDR2 is YFSETQ. The CDR3 has 14 residues. V trimming: 5 bases; J trimming: 2 bases; junction bases outside the gene matches: 5. The sequencing input was PBMCs. V gene TRBV5-1 combines with J gene TRBJ2-3, with TRBD1 matching over 7 bases. This receptor was identified in a woman under 30 in good health and CMV-seronegative. CDR3 amino acids: CASSPGQATDTQYF. CDR3 coding DNA: TGCGCCAGCAGTCCTGGACAGGCCACAGATACGCAGTATTTT.